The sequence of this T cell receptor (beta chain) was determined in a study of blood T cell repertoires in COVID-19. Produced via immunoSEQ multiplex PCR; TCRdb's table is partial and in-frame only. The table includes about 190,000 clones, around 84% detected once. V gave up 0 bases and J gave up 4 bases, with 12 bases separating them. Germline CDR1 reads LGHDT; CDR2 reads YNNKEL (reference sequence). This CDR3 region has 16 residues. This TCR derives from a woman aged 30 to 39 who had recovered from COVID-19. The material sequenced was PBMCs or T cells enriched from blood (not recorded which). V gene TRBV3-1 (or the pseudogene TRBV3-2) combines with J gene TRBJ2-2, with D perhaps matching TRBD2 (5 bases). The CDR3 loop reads CASSQESGFRTGELFF. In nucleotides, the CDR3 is TGTGCCAGCAGCCAAGAGTCGGGGTTCCGCACCGGGGAGCTGTTTTTT.